A selection of T cell receptor beta chains follows, all from one sample in a study of OX40 agonist ivuxolimab in advanced cancers. The assay was immunoSEQ multiplex PCR, and TCRdb's table has in-frame clones only and misses some. The top ten clones hold 0.76% of a sample with 65,000 to 95,000 clones, more than 70% of them seen once. Material: CD4+ or CD8+ T cells sorted from blood, obtained in a trial of the OX40 agonist ivuxolimab. These receptors came from an adult with an advanced solid tumor such as melanoma, head and neck, liver or kidney cancer. Both conserved end residues are part of each CDR3. The order of the fields is CDR3 protein, V gene.

CDR3aa: CASSPPGQGQETQYF
v_gene: TRBV13

CDR3aa: CASSEQGNGYTF
v_gene: TRBV2

CDR3aa: CASSFREGARSTEAFF
v_gene: TRBV27

CDR3aa: CASKNLDRQETQYF
v_gene: TRBV6-1

CDR3aa: CASSLTGTTENTIYF
v_gene: TRBV5-5

CDR3aa: CASSFPGYGYTF
v_gene: TRBV5-3

CDR3aa: CASSTTTGTPGTQYF
v_gene: TRBV6-1

CDR3aa: CASSLVGTGRGYTF
v_gene: TRBV7-2

CDR3aa: CASSQDATNEKLFF
v_gene: TRBV5-1

CDR3aa: CATSNDRGRAEQYF
v_gene: TRBV15

CDR3aa: CAWSVASTVHEQFF
v_gene: TRBV30

CDR3aa: CASSFKGAGEKLFF
v_gene: TRBV7-9

CDR3aa: CASSVAYTEAFF
v_gene: TRBV5-8

CDR3aa: CASSYGGQGHTEAFF
v_gene: TRBV11-2

CDR3aa: CAWGYLYEQYF
v_gene: TRBV30

CDR3aa: CASSQDGGAGLTDTQYF
v_gene: TRBV4-1

CDR3aa: CASSVVSGYEAFF
v_gene: TRBV9

CDR3aa: CSVAGQIPNYGYTF
v_gene: TRBV29-1

CDR3aa: CASSRQGAKEKLFF
v_gene: TRBV28

CDR3aa: CASSPGQAVYEQYF
v_gene: TRBV6-6

CDR3aa: CAWGTAQNEKLFF
v_gene: TRBV30

CDR3aa: CASSLESLAGGPSEQFF
v_gene: TRBV7-6

CDR3aa: CASRMGVETQYF
v_gene: TRBV7-2

CDR3aa: CASSLTFMSGYTF
v_gene: TRBV5-1

CDR3aa: CASSEVSRNQPQHF
v_gene: TRBV6-1

CDR3aa: CSVAGTGGHSYEQYF
v_gene: TRBV29-1

CDR3aa: CASSLTDSMNTEAFF
v_gene: TRBV11-1

CDR3aa: CASSVSSGSPYEQYF
v_gene: TRBV19

CDR3aa: CASSLARSNEQYF
v_gene: TRBV7-2

CDR3aa: CASRGGDSLLDIQYF
v_gene: TRBV6-5

CDR3aa: CASSPSGYTYEQYF
v_gene: TRBV13

CDR3aa: CASSPMGQLNTEAFF
v_gene: TRBV18

CDR3aa: CASRNSRGDYNEQFF
v_gene: TRBV19

CDR3aa: CASSQTRSDTQYF
v_gene: TRBV4-2

CDR3aa: CASSPRTRPGDTQYF
v_gene: TRBV9

CDR3aa: CASSLGQGSSPLHF
v_gene: TRBV5-8

CDR3aa: CASTPERETGYTF
v_gene: TRBV2

CDR3aa: CASSRPTGGGYGYTF
v_gene: TRBV4-1

CDR3aa: CASSRGQGNTEAFF
v_gene: TRBV13

CDR3aa: CAWTGDEDSPLHF
v_gene: TRBV30

CDR3aa: CASSLGTGLFTF
v_gene: TRBV7-9

CDR3aa: CASSGQGSNYGYTF
v_gene: TRBV6-5

CDR3aa: CASSLSTETQYF
v_gene: TRBV11-3

CDR3aa: CASSVGQGAVQPQHF
v_gene: TRBV11-2

CDR3aa: CASSLPPLYEQYF
v_gene: TRBV28

CDR3aa: CASSLWERRGEQYF
v_gene: TRBV5-1

CDR3aa: CASSLGSGGASGANVLTF
v_gene: TRBV5-1

CDR3aa: CASSLGTDNTDTQYF
v_gene: TRBV9

CDR3aa: CAWRMDRGPYTF
v_gene: TRBV30

CDR3aa: CASLSGGVNTGELFF
v_gene: TRBV7-8

CDR3aa: CASSGQANTGELFF
v_gene: TRBV18

CDR3aa: CASSGTGEDGELFF
v_gene: TRBV6-1

CDR3aa: CASSLDEVGSGNTIYF
v_gene: TRBV5-4

CDR3aa: CASSQYVGADEQFF
v_gene: TRBV7-9

CDR3aa: CASSLAEVTDTQYF
v_gene: TRBV5-8

CDR3aa: CATRGSSYEQYF
v_gene: TRBV5-6

CDR3aa: CASSLWQGNPTQYF
v_gene: TRBV28

CDR3aa: CASSLRLAGPYEQYF
v_gene: TRBV7-3

CDR3aa: CASSPMDGFAFF
v_gene: TRBV7-9